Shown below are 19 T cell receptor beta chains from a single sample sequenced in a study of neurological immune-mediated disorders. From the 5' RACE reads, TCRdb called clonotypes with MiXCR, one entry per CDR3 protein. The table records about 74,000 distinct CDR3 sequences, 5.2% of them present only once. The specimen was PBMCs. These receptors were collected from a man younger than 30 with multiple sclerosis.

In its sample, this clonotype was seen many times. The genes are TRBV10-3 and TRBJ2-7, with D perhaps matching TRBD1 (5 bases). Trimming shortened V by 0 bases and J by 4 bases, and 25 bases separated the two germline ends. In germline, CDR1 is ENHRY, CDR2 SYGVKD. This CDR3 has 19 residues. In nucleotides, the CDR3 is TGTGCCATCAGTGAGTCGAGGTTTGGGGCCCCCGACAACATATACGAGCAGTACTTC. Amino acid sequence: CAISESRFGAPDNIYEQYF.

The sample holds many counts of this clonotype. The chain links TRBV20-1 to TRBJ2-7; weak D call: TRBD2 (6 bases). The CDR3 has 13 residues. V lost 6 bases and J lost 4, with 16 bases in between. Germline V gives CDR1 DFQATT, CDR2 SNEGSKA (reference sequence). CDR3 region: CSATGLAVYEQYF. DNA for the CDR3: TGCAGTGCGACGGGACTGGCTGTGTACGAGCAGTACTTC.

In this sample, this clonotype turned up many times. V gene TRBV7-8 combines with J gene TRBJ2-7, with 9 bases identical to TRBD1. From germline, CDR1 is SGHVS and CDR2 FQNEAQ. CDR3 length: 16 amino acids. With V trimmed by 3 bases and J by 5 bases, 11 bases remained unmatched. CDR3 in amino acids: CASSFLPQGANDEQYF. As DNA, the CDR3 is TGTGCCAGCAGCTTCCTCCCACAGGGGGCGAACGACGAGCAGTACTTC.

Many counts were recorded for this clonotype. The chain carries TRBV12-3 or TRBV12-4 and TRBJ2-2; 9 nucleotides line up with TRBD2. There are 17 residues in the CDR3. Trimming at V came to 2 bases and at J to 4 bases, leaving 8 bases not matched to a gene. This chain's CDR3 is CASSLTPGGRATGELFF. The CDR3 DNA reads TGTGCCAGCAGTTTAACCCCCGGCGGGAGGGCCACCGGGGAGCTGTTTTTT.

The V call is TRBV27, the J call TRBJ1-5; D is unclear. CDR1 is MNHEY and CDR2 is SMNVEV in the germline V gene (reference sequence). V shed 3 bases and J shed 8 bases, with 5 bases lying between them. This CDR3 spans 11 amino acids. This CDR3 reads CASSFWKPQHF. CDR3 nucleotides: TGTGCCAGCAGTTTTTGGAAGCCCCAGCATTTT.

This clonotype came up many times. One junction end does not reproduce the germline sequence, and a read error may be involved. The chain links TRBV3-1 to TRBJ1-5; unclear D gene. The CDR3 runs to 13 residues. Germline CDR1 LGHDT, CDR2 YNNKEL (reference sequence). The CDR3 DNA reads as TGTGCCAGCAGCCAAGGGCACGGTCAGCCCCAGAATTTT. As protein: CASSQGHGQPQNF.

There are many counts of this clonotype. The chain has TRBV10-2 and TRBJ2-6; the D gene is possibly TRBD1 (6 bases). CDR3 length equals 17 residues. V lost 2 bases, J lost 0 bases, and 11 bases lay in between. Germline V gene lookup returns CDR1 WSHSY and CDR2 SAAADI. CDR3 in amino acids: CASSEGQSSSGANVLTF. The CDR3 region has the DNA TGCGCCAGCAGTGAGGGACAGTCTTCCTCTGGGGCCAACGTCCTGACTTTC.

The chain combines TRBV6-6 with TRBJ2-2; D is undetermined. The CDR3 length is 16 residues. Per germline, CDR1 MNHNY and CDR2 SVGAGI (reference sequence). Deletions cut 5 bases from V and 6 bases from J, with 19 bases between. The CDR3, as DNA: TGTGCCAGCAGTGGAGAACGAGGCGGTTTATCCGGGGAGCTGTTTTTT. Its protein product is CASSGERGGLSGELFF.

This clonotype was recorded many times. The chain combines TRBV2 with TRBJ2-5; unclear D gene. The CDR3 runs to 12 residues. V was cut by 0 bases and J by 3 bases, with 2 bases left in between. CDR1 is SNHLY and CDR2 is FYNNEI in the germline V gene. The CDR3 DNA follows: TGTGCCAGCAGTGAAGCGGAAGAGACCCAGTACTTC. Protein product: CASSEAEETQYF. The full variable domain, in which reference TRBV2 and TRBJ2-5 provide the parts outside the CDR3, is EPEVTQTPSHQVTQMGQEVILRCVPISNHLYFYWYRQILGQKVEFLVSFYNNEISEKSEIFDDQFSVERPDGSNFTLKIRSTKLEDSAMYFCASSEAEETQYFGPGTRLLVL.

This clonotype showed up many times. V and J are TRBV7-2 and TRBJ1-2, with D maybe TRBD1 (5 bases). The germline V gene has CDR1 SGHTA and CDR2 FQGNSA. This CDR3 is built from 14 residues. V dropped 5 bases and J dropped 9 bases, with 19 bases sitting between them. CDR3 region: CASSRGTAGSSYTF. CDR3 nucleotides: TGTGCCAGCAGCAGGGGAACGGCCGGATCTAGCTACACCTTC.

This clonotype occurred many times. The CDR3 DNA follows: TGCGCCAGCAAGAACAGGGGCACCAACACTGAAGCTTTCTTT. Encoded protein: CASKNRGTNTEAFF. V and J are TRBV5-1 and TRBJ1-1, with 7 bases lining up with TRBD1. The germline gives CDR1 SGHRS, CDR2 YFSETQ. The CDR3 loop spans 14 amino acids. V shed 6 bases, J shed 2 bases, and the junction held 7 bases outside the gene matches.

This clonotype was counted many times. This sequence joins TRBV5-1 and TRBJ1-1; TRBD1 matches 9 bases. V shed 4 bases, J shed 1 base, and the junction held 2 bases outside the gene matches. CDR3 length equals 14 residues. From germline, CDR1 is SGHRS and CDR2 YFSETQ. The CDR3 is CASSKGQGNTEAFF. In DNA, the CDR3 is TGCGCCAGCAGCAAGGGACAGGGGAACACTGAAGCTTTCTTT.

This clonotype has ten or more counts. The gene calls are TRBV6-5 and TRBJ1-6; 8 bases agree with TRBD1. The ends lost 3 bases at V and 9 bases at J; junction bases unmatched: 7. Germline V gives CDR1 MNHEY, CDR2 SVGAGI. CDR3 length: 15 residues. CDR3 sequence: CASSYSGQGGSPLHF. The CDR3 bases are TGTGCCAGCAGTTATTCCGGACAGGGAGGTTCACCCCTCCACTTT.

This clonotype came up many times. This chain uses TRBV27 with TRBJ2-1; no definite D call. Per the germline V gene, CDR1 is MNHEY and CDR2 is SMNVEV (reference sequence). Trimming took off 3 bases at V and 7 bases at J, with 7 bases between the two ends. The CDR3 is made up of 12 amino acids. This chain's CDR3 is CASSLAGNEQFF. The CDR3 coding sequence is TGTGCCAGCAGTTTGGCCGGGAATGAGCAGTTCTTC.

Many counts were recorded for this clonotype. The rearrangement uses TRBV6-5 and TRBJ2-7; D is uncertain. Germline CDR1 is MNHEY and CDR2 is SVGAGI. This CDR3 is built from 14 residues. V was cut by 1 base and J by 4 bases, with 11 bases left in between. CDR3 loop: CASSYLDGAYEQYF. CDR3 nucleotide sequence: TGTGCCAGCAGTTACTTGGACGGCGCTTACGAGCAGTACTTC.

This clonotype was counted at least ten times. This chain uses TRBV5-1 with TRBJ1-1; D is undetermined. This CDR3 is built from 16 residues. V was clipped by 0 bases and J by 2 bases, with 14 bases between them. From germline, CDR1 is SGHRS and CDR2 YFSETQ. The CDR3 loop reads CASSLGYRGSNTEAFF. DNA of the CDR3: TGCGCCAGCAGCTTGGGCTATCGTGGCAGTAACACTGAAGCTTTCTTT.

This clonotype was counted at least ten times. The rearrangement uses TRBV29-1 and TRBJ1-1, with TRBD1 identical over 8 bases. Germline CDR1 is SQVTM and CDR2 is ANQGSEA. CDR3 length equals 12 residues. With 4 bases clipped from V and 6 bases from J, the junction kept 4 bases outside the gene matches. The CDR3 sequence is CSVGQGRAEAFF. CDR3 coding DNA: TGCAGCGTTGGACAGGGGAGGGCTGAAGCTTTCTTT.

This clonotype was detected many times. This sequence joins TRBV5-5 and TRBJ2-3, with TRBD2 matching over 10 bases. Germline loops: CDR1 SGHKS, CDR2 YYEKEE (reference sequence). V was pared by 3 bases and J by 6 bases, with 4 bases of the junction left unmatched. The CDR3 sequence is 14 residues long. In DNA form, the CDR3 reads TGTGCCAGCAGCTGGACTAGCGGAGAGGATACGCAGTATTTT. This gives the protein CASSWTSGEDTQYF. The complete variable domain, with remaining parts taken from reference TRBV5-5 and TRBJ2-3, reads DAGVTQSPTHLIKTRGQQVTLRCSPISGHKSVSWYQQVLGQGPQFIFQYYEKEERGRGNFPDRFSARQFPNYSSELNVNALLLGDSALYLCASSWTSGEDTQYFGPGTRLTVL.

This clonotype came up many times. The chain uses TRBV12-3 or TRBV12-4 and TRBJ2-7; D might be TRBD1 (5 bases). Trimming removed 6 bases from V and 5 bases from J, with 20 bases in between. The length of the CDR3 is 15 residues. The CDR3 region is CASSHIPGRVNEQYF. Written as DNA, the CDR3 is TGTGCCAGCAGCCATATCCCGGGCAGGGTTAACGAGCAGTACTTC.